Detailed here is one TCR beta chain. The source of the sample is a study of blood T cell repertoires in COVID-19. About the study: Acute and convalescent COVID-19 specimens originated in the United States, Italy and Spain. T cells, B-cell-depleted T cells, or PBMCs provided the cDNA or gDNA that served as material.

Trimming shortened V by 4 bases and J by 5 bases, and 15 bases separated the two germline ends. CDR1 is SGHNT, CDR2 YYREEE, per germline (reference sequence). The CDR3 length is 14 residues. The assay was immunoSEQ multiplex PCR, and TCRdb's table has in-frame clones only and misses some. The table has around 24,000 clones, roughly 83% seen once. The TCR originated in a human donor with active COVID-19. The donor label of this sample is uncertain. Sequencing was carried out using peripheral blood. The rearrangement joins TRBV5-4 to TRBJ1-1; tentative D call: TRBD1 (5 bases). The CDR3 is CASSPFRGNTEAFF. The CDR3 DNA reads as TGTGCCAGCAGCCCCTTTCGGGGGAATACTGAAGCTTTCTTT.